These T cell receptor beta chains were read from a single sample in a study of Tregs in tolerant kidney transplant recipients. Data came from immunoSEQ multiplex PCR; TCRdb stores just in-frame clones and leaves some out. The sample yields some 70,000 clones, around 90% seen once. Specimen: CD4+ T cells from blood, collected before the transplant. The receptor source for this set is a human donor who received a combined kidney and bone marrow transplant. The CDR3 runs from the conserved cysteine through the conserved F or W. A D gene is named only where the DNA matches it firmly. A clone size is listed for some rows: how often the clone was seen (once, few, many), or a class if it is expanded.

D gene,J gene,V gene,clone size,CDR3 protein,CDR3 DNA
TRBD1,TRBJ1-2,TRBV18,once,CASSPNRGQGYGYTF,TGTGCCAGCTCACCAAACCGGGGACAGGGGTATGGCTACACCTTC
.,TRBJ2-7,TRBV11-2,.,CASSLDQGLAAHYEQYF,TGTGCCAGCAGCTTAGATCAGGGGCTAGCGGCTCACTACGAGCAGTACTTC
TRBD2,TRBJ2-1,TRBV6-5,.,CASSYLGLGSSEQFF,TGTGCCAGCAGTTACCTGGGACTAGGGTCCAGTGAGCAGTTCTTC
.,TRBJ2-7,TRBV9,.,CASSVGRRGSEQYF,TGTGCCAGCAGCGTAGGCAGGAGGGGTTCCGAGCAGTACTTC
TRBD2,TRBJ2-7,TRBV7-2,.,CASSPTGGSYEQYF,TGTGCCAGCAGCCCCACCGGGGGGTCGTACGAGCAGTACTTC
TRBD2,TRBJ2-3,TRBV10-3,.,CAISDTSRRGNTDTQYF,TGTGCCATCAGTGATACGAGTAGGCGGGGGAACACAGATACGCAGTATTTT
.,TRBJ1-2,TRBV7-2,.,CASSRDTANYGYTF,TGTGCCAGCAGCCGGGACACTGCTAACTATGGCTACACCTTC
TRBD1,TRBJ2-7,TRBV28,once,CASSAPGQGSYEQYF,TGTGCCAGCAGTGCACCGGGACAGGGGTCCTACGAGCAGTACTTC
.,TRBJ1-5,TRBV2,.,CASRAGQDSNQPQHF,TGTGCCAGCAGAGCCGGACAAGATAGCAATCAGCCCCAGCATTTT
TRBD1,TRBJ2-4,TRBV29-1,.,CSVRTGKNIQYF,TGCAGCGTGCGGACAGGGAAAAACATTCAGTACTTC